The 30 T cell receptor beta chains below all came from one sample that was sequenced in a study of identical twins. TCRdb independently ran MiXCR on the 5' RACE reads; one entry per CDR3 protein. The repertoire holds around 750 distinct CDR3 sequences, with 50% to 75% as singletons. Material: CD4+ T cells sorted from blood. These receptors all come from a woman under 30 in good health. This table probably holds off-target reads from a library built for another chain.

As for this clonotype: One junction end does not reproduce the germline sequence, and a read error may be involved. This chain uses TRBV4-2 with TRBJ2-3, with 10 bases aligning to TRBD2. The CDR3 spans 19 residues. Germline V gene data show CDR1 as LGHNA and CDR2 as YNFKEQ. CDR3 nucleotide sequence: TGTGCCCGCAGCCCCCGGTCCGCTAGCGGGGGAACTAGCACAGATACGCAGTATTTT. Translated: CARSPRSASGGTSTDTQYF.

This sequence joins TRBV12-3 or TRBV12-4 and TRBJ2-3; D ambiguous. The CDR3 extends over 13 amino acids. Trimming cost V 6 bases and J 2 bases, with 9 bases left between them. The DNA for the CDR3 is TGTGCCAGCAGCACCAGCCCCACAGATACGCAGTATTTT. This sequence encodes CASSTSPTDTQYF.

The chain recombines TRBV29-1 with TRBJ2-1; D possibly corresponds to TRBD2 (6 bases). This CDR3 spans 12 amino acids. Germline CDR1 reads SQVTM; CDR2 reads ANQGSEA. V lost 7 bases and J lost 6, with 13 bases in between. CDR3 in amino acids: CSGGRIGNEQFF. The CDR3 DNA reads TGCAGCGGAGGGAGGATTGGCAATGAGCAGTTCTTC.

The genes are TRBV20-1 and TRBJ2-7, with D perhaps matching TRBD2 (7 bases). CDR3 length: 15 amino acids. Trimming removed 5 bases from V and 2 bases from J, with 19 bases in between. Germline assignment: CDR1 DFQATT and CDR2 SNEGSKA (reference sequence). CDR3 DNA: TGCAGTGCTCAAGACTGGGGGGGCTCCCCCTACGAGCAGTACTTC. Translated, it gives CSAQDWGGSPYEQYF.

V gene TRBV27 combines with J gene TRBJ2-7; TRBD2 is a possible D gene (6 bases). The CDR3 sequence is 14 residues long. CDR1 is MNHEY, CDR2 SMNVEV, per germline (reference sequence). V lost 6 bases, J lost 9 bases, and 21 bases lay in between. DNA for the CDR3: TGTGCCAGCAGGCCGGACGGACTATCGGTTGGGCAGTACTTC. Translated, it gives CASRPDGLSVGQYF.

This clonotype was detected only once. This rearrangement joins TRBV7-7 to TRBJ2-5, with D maybe TRBD2 (6 bases). Trimming pared 5 bases from V and 3 bases from J, leaving 10 bases between. Per germline, CDR1 SSHAT and CDR2 FNYEAQ (reference sequence). CDR3 size: 13 residues. The CDR3 bases are TGTGCCAGCAGCCCCGGAGGGGAAGAGACCCAGTACTTC. This gives the protein CASSPGGEETQYF.

In DNA form, the CDR3 reads TGTGCCAGCAGTGACAGGCACAATGAGCAGTTCTTC. Translating gives CASSDRHNEQFF. This chain joins TRBV6-2 or TRBV6-3 and TRBJ2-1; possibly TRBD1 for D (6 bases). CDR1 MNHEY and CDR2 SVGEGT come from the germline V gene. The germline V and J ends were trimmed by 5 bases and 5 bases, with 7 bases remaining between them. The CDR3 is made up of 12 amino acids.

This chain joins TRBV18 and TRBJ2-1, with D possibly being TRBD1 (5 bases). Trimming removed 5 bases from V and 5 bases from J, with 13 bases in between. CDR1 KGHSH and CDR2 LQKENI come from the germline V gene. CDR3 length: 14 amino acids. The DNA for the CDR3 is TGTGCCAGCTCATCCGGACACGCCAACAATGAGCAGTTCTTC. Protein sequence: CASSSGHANNEQFF.

This clonotype was observed a few times. The chain joins TRBV2 to TRBJ2-7; D not resolved. Trimming shortened V by 7 bases and J by 2 bases, and 9 bases separated the two germline ends. The CDR3 totals 12 residues. The germline V gene has CDR1 SNHLY and CDR2 FYNNEI. CDR3 DNA sequence: TGTGCCAGCACGAGCACCACCTACGAGCAGTACTTC. This gives the protein CASTSTTYEQYF.

This clonotype was seen only a few times. The chain joins TRBV7-9 to TRBJ1-2; perhaps TRBD1 as D (6 bases). Trimming cost V 3 bases and J 2 bases, with 13 bases left between them. The CDR3 has 15 amino acids. Germline assignment: CDR1 SEHNR and CDR2 FQNEAQ (reference sequence). The CDR3 DNA sequence: TGTGCCAGCAGCTTTTCTGAGGGGGAAAACTATGGCTACACCTTC. It encodes CASSFSEGENYGYTF.

The genes are TRBV7-6 and TRBJ2-3; D is ambiguous. Trimming pared 4 bases from V and 5 bases from J, leaving 7 bases between. The V gene's germline CDR1 is SGHVS and CDR2 FNYEAQ. This CDR3 comprises 12 residues. CDR3 sequence reads: CASSSRGDTQYF. The CDR3 DNA sequence: TGTGCCAGCAGCTCCCGCGGAGATACGCAGTATTTT.

The genes are TRBV5-5 and TRBJ1-1; tentatively, D is TRBD1 (6 bases). Germline V CDR1 and CDR2: SGHKS, YYEKEE (reference sequence). Deletions cut 1 base from V and 7 bases from J, with 17 bases between. The length of the CDR3 is 15 residues. The CDR3 region has the DNA TGTGCCAGCAGCTTGTTTTCGGGAAAGGGGGATGAAGCTTTCTTT. It yields the protein CASSLFSGKGDEAFF.

The chain links TRBV11-3 to TRBJ2-7; unclear D gene. The CDR3 totals 14 residues. Germline V CDR1 and CDR2: SGHNT, YENEEA. V dropped 4 bases and J dropped 0 bases, with 10 bases sitting between them. The CDR3 sequence: CASSSRLSSYEQYF. CDR3 nucleotide sequence: TGTGCCAGCAGCTCTAGACTTAGCTCCTACGAGCAGTACTTC. Full variable domain (rest looked up from reference TRBV11-3 and TRBJ2-7): EAGVVQSPRYKIIEKKQPVAFWCNPISGHNTLYWYLQNLGQGPELLIRYENEEAVDDSQLPKDRFSAERLKGVDSTLKIQPAELGDSAVYLCASSSRLSSYEQYFGPGTRLTVT.

J is TRBJ2-7 and V is TRBV2, with D possibly being TRBD1 (6 bases). Germline V lookup: CDR1 SNHLY, CDR2 FYNNEI. Trimming removed 6 bases from V and 5 bases from J, with 17 bases in between. This CDR3 is built from 14 residues. The CDR3 loop reads CASSAQPGDHEQYF. Here the CDR3 DNA reads TGTGCCAGCAGCGCCCAACCAGGGGATCACGAGCAGTACTTC. Supplemented by reference TRBV2 and TRBJ2-7, the full variable domain reads EPEVTQTPSHQVTQMGQEVILRCVPISNHLYFYWYRQILGQKVEFLVSFYNNEISEKSEIFDDQFSVERPDGSNFTLKIRSTKLEDSAMYFCASSAQPGDHEQYFGPGTRLTVT.

The chain joins TRBV7-8 to TRBJ2-1; no firm D call. Trimming stripped 2 bases from V and 6 bases from J, with 8 bases between. The length of the CDR3 is 13 residues. The germline gives CDR1 SGHVS, CDR2 FQNEAQ. The CDR3 nucleotides are TGTGCCAGCAGCTTAAGACTTCTCAATGAGCAGTTCTTC. Amino acid sequence: CASSLRLLNEQFF.

The chain recombines TRBV5-1 with TRBJ1-2; tentatively, D is TRBD1 (6 bases). Per germline, CDR1 SGHRS and CDR2 YFSETQ. V gave up 0 bases and J gave up 2 bases, with 11 bases separating them. CDR3 size: 15 residues. In DNA, the CDR3 is TGCGCCAGCAGCTTGGAAGGGGGGTCCAACTATGGCTACACCTTC. Amino acid sequence: CASSLEGGSNYGYTF.

The J gene is TRBJ2-5, the V gene TRBV10-3; TRBD1 agrees at 7 bases. The CDR3 covers 15 residues. Germline trimming cut 3 bases from V and 2 bases from J; bases unmatched to any gene: 6. Per the germline V gene, CDR1 is ENHRY and CDR2 is SYGVKD. The DNA for the CDR3 is TGTGCCATCAGTGAATGGGGCAGGGGGCAAGAGACCCAGTACTTC. Translated: CAISEWGRGQETQYF.

V gene TRBV5-6 combines with J gene TRBJ1-1, with a weak D call TRBD1 (5 bases). With 1 base removed from V and 5 bases from J, the gap between germline ends came to 15 bases. CDR1 is SGHDT and CDR2 is YYEEEE in the germline V gene. The CDR3 covers 15 residues. CDR3 sequence: CASSLPQGRWTEAFF. The CDR3 DNA follows: TGTGCCAGCAGCTTGCCCCAGGGCCGTTGGACTGAAGCTTTCTTT.

This sequence joins TRBV10-2 and TRBJ2-7; D call uncertain. The CDR3 extends over 11 amino acids. V was pared by 2 bases and J by 3 bases, with 2 bases between. Germline values: CDR1 WSHSY, CDR2 SAAADI. The CDR3 DNA reads as TGCGCCAGCAGTGAGGTCTACGAGCAGTACTTC. Its translation: CASSEVYEQYF.

The CDR3 nucleotides read TGTGCCAGCAGTTCTAGCGGGGAGGTTCAAGAGACCCAGTACTTC. Its protein is CASSSSGEVQETQYF. The chain is built from TRBV6-2 or TRBV6-3 and TRBJ2-5; 9 bases are shared with TRBD2. Unmatched junction bases numbered 5, after V lost 4 bases and J lost 2 bases. The germline V gene encodes CDR1 MNHEY and CDR2 SVGEGT. The CDR3 extends over 15 amino acids.

The chain employs TRBV11-3 and TRBJ2-2; D may match TRBD1 or TRBD2 (5 bases each). This CDR3 has 14 amino acids. V shed 4 bases and J shed 4 bases, with 10 bases lying between them. The germline V gene has CDR1 SGHNT and CDR2 YENEEA. The DNA of the CDR3 is TGTGCCAGCAGCTCCGGGGACCCCACCGGGGAGCTGTTTTTT. It is translated as CASSSGDPTGELFF.

This clonotype was picked up a small number of times. This chain links TRBV11-2 with TRBJ2-2, with TRBD2 matching over 12 bases. CDR1 and CDR2 (germline): SGHAT, FQNNGV. V trimming: 1 base; J trimming: 2 bases; junction bases outside the gene matches: 5. The CDR3 runs to 18 residues. CDR3 bases: TGTGCCAGCAGCTTAGGACTAGCGGGGGTTACAAACACCGGGGAGCTGTTTTTT. It is translated as CASSLGLAGVTNTGELFF.

The V call is TRBV7-2, the J call TRBJ2-6, with no clear D. Trimming shortened V by 0 bases and J by 0 bases, and 6 bases separated the two germline ends. Germline assignment: CDR1 SGHTA and CDR2 FQGNSA. This CDR3 has 16 residues. CDR3 sequence: CASSLARDSGANVLTF. DNA for the CDR3: TGTGCCAGCAGCTTAGCCAGAGACTCTGGGGCCAACGTCCTGACTTTC.

The chain links TRBV4-1 to TRBJ2-2; TRBD1 matches at 8 bases. This CDR3 is 16 amino acids long. J was trimmed by 4 bases and V by 2 bases; bases with no gene match: 6. The germline CDR1 and CDR2 sequences are MGHRA and YSYEKL. CDR3 residues: CASSQTDRATTGELFF. The CDR3 DNA is TGCGCCAGCAGCCAAACGGACAGGGCGACCACCGGGGAGCTGTTTTTT.

This clonotype came up a few times. This sequence joins TRBV6-1 and TRBJ2-7; no firm D call. Germline V gives CDR1 MNHNS, CDR2 SASEGT. This CDR3 region has 12 residues. V lost 1 base and J lost 6, with 7 bases in between. The CDR3 spells CASSEVGFEQYF. In DNA, the CDR3 is TGTGCCAGCAGTGAAGTTGGGTTCGAGCAGTACTTC.

This clonotype was seen a few times. This chain connects TRBV20-1 to TRBJ2-1; D is unresolved. The V and J ends lost 2 bases and 9 bases respectively, with 8 bases between them. Per the germline V gene, CDR1 is DFQATT and CDR2 is SNEGSKA (reference sequence). The CDR3 contains 11 residues. Here the CDR3 reads CSARPLTEQFF. For the CDR3, the DNA is TGCAGTGCTAGACCCCTCACTGAGCAGTTCTTC.

This clonotype was recorded a few times. The chain joins TRBV6-6 to TRBJ2-1, with TRBD1 identical over 8 bases. Unmatched junction bases numbered 12, after V lost 5 bases and J lost 0 bases. CDR1 is MNHNY and CDR2 is SVGAGI in the germline V gene (reference sequence). CDR3 length: 18 residues. The CDR3 is CASSLSTGTGGSYNEQFF. The CDR3 DNA is TGTGCCAGCAGTCTCTCAACCGGCACAGGGGGCTCCTACAATGAGCAGTTCTTC.

The CDR3 DNA is TGTGCCAGTAGTAAGGCCAGGGGGCTCGAGCAGTACTTC. Its protein product is CASSKARGLEQYF. This chain uses TRBV19 with TRBJ2-7; 8 bases are a match to TRBD1. V lost 4 bases to trimming and J lost 6 bases; unmatched junction nucleotides: 5. The CDR3 consists of 13 residues. Germline V CDR1 and CDR2: LNHDA, SQIVND (reference sequence).

V usage is TRBV3-1 and J usage is TRBJ2-5; D gene uncertain. V lost 4 bases and J 2 bases, leaving 11 bases between the germline ends. Germline values: CDR1 LGHDT, CDR2 YNNKEL (reference sequence). CDR3 size: 14 residues. The CDR3 spells CASSPRPAQETQYF. CDR3 DNA: TGTGCCAGCAGCCCCAGACCAGCACAAGAGACCCAGTACTTC.

V and J are TRBV7-2 and TRBJ2-7; TRBD1 matches at 10 bases. The CDR3 contains 15 residues. V lost 1 base and J lost 3; bases outside the gene matches: 3. Germline V gives CDR1 SGHTA, CDR2 FQGNSA. The CDR3 DNA sequence: TGTGCCAGCAGCTTAGAGGGACAGGGGTACTACGAGCAGTACTTC. Its protein product is CASSLEGQGYYEQYF.